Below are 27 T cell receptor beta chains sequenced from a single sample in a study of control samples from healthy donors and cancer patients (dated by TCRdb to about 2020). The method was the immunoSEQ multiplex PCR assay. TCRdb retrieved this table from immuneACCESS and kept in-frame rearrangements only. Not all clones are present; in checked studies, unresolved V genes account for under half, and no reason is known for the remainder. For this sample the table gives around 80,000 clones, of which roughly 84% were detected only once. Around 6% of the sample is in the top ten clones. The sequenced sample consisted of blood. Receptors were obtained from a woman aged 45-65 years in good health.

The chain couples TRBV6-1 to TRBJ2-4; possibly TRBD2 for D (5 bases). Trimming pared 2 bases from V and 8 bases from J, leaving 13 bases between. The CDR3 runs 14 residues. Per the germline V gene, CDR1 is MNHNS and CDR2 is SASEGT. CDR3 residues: CASSEKAPGDIQYF. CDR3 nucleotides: TGTGCCAGCAGTGAAAAAGCCCCCGGGGACATTCAGTACTTC.

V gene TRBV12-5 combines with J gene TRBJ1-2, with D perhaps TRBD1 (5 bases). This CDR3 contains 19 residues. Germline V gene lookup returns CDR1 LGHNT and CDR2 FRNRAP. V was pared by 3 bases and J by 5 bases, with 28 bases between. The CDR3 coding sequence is TGTGCTAGTGGTTTTGGGTTTGGGGGAGCCCGCCTCGACTATTATGGCTACACCTTC. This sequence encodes CASGFGFGGARLDYYGYTF.

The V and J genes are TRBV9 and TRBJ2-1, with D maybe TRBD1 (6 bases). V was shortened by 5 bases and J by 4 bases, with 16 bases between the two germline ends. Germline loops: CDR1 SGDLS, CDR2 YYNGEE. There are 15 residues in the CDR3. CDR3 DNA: TGTGCCAGCAGTGAACAGGGCACAGGATACAATGAGCAGTTCTTC. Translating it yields CASSEQGTGYNEQFF.

The CDR3 bases are TGTGCCACGGAGGGACAGACGAACACTGAAGCTTTCTTT. Amino acid sequence: CATEGQTNTEAFF. The rearrangement uses TRBV6-5 and TRBJ1-1; 7 bases align to TRBD1. Germline loops: CDR1 MNHEY, CDR2 SVGAGI. Trimming at V came to 10 bases and at J to 1 base, leaving 6 bases not matched to a gene. The CDR3 spans 13 residues.

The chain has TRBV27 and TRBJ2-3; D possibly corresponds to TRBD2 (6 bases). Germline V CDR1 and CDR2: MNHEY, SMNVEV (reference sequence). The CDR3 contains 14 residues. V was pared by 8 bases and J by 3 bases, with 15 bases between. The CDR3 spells CASFTTRGTDTQYF. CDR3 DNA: TGTGCCAGCTTTACGACTAGGGGTACAGATACGCAGTATTTT.

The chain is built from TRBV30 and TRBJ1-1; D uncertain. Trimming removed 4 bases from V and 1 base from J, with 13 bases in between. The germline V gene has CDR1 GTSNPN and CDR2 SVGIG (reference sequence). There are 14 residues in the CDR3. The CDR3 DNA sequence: TGTGCCTGGAAAGGACCCGGGAGGAACACTGAAGCTTTCTTT. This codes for CAWKGPGRNTEAFF.

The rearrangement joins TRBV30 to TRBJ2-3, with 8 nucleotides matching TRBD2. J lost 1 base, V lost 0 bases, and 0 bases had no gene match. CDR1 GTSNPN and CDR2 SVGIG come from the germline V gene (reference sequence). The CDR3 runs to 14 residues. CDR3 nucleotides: TGTGCCTGGAGTGTACTAGCGGGCACAGATACGCAGTATTTT. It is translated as CAWSVLAGTDTQYF.

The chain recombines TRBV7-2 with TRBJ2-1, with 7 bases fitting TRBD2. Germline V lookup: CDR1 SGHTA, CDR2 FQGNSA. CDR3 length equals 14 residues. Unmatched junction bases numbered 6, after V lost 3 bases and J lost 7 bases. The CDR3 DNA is TGTGCCAGCAGCTTGGGTGGACTAGGGAATGAGCAGTTCTTC. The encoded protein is CASSLGGLGNEQFF.

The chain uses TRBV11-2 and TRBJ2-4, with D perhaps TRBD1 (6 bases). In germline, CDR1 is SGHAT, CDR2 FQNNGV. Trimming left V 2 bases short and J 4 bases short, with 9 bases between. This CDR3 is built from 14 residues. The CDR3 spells CASSLTQGKNIQYF. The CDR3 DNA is TGTGCCAGCAGCTTAACTCAGGGGAAAAACATTCAGTACTTC.

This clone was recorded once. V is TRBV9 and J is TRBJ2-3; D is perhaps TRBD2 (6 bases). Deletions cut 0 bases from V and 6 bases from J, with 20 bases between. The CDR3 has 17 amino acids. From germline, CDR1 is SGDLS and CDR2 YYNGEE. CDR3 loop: CASSVEAAGPVRDTQYF. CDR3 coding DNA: TGTGCCAGCAGCGTAGAAGCGGCGGGGCCTGTTCGCGATACGCAGTATTTT.

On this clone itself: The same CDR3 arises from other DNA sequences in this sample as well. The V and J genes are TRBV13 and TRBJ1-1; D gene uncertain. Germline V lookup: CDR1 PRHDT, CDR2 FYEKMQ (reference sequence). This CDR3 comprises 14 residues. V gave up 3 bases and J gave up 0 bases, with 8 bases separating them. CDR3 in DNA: TGTGCCAGCAGCTTGGGCGTCATGAACACTGAAGCTTTCTTT. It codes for CASSLGVMNTEAFF.

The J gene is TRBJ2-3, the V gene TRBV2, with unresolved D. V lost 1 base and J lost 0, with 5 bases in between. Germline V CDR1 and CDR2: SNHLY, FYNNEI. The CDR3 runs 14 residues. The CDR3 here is CASSEGYSTDTQYF. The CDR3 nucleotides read TGTGCCAGCAGTGAAGGGTATAGCACAGATACGCAGTATTTT.

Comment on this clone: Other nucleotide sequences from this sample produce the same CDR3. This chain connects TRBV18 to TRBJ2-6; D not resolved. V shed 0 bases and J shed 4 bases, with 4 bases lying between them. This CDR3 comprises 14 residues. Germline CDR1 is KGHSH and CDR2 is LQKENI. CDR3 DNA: TGTGCCAGCTCACCACCGTCCGGGGCCAACGTCCTGACTTTC. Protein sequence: CASSPPSGANVLTF.

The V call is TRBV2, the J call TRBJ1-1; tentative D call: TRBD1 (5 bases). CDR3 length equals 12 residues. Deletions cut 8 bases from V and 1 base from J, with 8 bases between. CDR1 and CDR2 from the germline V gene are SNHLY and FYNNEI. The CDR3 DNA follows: TGTGCCAGCCGAAGGGGGAACACTGAAGCTTTCTTT. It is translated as CASRRGNTEAFF.

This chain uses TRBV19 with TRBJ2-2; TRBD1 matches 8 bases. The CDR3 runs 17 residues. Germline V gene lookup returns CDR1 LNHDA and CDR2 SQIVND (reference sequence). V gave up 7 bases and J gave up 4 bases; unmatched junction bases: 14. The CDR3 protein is CASKGRGRSRSTGELFF. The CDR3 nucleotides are TGTGCCAGTAAAGGCAGGGGGCGGTCTAGGTCCACCGGGGAGCTGTTTTTT.

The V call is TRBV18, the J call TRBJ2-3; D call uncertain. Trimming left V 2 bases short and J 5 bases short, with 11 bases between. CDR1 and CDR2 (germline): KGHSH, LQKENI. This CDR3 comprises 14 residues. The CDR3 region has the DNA TGTGCCAGCTCACCATGGCAGGCCGGAGATACGCAGTATTTT. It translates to CASSPWQAGDTQYF.

This CDR3 reads CASSHSAGVSTDTQYF. The CDR3 DNA follows: TGTGCCAGCAGCCACTCAGCGGGGGTTAGCACAGATACGCAGTATTTT. V is TRBV5-4 and J is TRBJ2-3; 8 bases line up with TRBD2. Germline CDR1 and CDR2: SGHNT and YYREEE (reference sequence). This CDR3 has 16 amino acids. The junction had 7 bases not matched to a gene; V was cut back by 4 bases and J by 0 bases.

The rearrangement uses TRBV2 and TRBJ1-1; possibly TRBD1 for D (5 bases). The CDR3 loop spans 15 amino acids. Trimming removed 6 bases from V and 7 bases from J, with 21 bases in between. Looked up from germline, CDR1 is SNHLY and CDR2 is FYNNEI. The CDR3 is CASRRETQGIGEAFF. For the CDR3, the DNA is TGTGCCAGCAGAAGAGAGACCCAGGGAATAGGTGAAGCTTTCTTT.

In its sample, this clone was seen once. CDR3 in amino acids: CASGAANTGELFF. CDR3 DNA sequence: TGTGCCAGCGGGGCAGCTAACACCGGGGAGCTGTTTTTT. The chain employs TRBV25-1 and TRBJ2-2, with TRBD1 as a possible D gene (5 bases). V was pared by 8 bases and J by 2 bases, with 9 bases between. The CDR3 has 13 amino acids. The germline CDR1 and CDR2 sequences are MGHDK and SYGVNS.

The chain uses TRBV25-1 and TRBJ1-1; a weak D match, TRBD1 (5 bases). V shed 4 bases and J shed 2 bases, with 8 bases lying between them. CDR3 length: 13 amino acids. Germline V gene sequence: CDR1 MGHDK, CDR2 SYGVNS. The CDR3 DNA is TGTGCCAGCAGTGCTCAGGGAAACACTGAAGCTTTCTTT. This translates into CASSAQGNTEAFF.

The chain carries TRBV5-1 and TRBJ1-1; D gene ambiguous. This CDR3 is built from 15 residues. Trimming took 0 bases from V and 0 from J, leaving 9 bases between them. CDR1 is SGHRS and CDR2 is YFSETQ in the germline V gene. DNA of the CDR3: TGCGCCAGCAGCTTGGAAGCAGTGATGAACACTGAAGCTTTCTTT. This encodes CASSLEAVMNTEAFF.

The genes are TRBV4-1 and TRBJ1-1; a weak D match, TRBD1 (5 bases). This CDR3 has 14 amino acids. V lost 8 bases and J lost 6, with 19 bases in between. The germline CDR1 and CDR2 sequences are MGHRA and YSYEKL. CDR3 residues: CASRGVTKGSEAFF. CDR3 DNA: TGCGCCAGCCGAGGGGTCACAAAAGGGTCTGAAGCTTTCTTT.

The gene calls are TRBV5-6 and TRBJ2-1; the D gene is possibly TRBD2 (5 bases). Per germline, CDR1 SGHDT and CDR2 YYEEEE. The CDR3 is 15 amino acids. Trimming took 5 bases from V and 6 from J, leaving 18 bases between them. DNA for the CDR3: TGTGCCAGCAGGTTTGCGGTACTACGGGGCAATGAGCAGTTCTTC. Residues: CASRFAVLRGNEQFF.

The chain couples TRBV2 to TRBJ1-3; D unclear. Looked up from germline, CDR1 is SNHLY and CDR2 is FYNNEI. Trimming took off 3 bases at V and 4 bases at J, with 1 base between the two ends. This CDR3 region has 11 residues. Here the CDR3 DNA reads TGTGCCAGCAGTGAGGGAAACACCATATATTTT. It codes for CASSEGNTIYF.

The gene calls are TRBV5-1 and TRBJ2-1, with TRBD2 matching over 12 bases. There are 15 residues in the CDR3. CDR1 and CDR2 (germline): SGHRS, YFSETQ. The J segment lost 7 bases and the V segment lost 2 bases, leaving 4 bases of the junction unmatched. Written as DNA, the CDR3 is TGCGCCAGCAGCTTCGGACTAGCGGGGACGAATGAGCAGTTCTTC. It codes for CASSFGLAGTNEQFF.

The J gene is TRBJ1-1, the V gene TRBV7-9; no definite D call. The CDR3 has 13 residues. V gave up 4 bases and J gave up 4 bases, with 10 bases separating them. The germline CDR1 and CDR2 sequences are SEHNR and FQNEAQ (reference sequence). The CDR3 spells CASSSRQSTEAFF. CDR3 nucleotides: TGTGCCAGCAGCTCACGACAAAGCACTGAAGCTTTCTTT. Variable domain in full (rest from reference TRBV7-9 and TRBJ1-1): DTGVSQNPRHKITKRGQNVTFRCDPISEHNRLYWYRQTLGQGPEFLTYFQNEAQLEKSRLLSDRFSAERPKGSFSTLEIQRTEQGDSAMYLCASSSRQSTEAFFGQGTRLTVV.

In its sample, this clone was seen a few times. CDR3: CASSFRGNGNEQYF. Written as DNA, the CDR3 is TGCGCCAGCAGCTTTAGGGGGAACGGGAACGAGCAGTACTTC. J is TRBJ2-7 and V is TRBV5-1; the D gene is possibly TRBD1 (6 bases). The germline CDR1 and CDR2 sequences are SGHRS and YFSETQ. The CDR3 spans 14 residues. Trimming left V 2 bases short and J 5 bases short, with 14 bases between.